The sequence of this T cell receptor (beta chain) was determined in a study of blood T cell repertoires in COVID-19. At the level of the study: Samples taken during acute and convalescent COVID-19 were collected in the United States, Italy and Spain. The cDNA or gDNA used as material had been derived from T cells, B-cell-depleted T cells, or PBMCs.

Trimming removed 1 base from V and 3 bases from J, with 13 bases in between. This CDR3 contains 16 residues. CDR1 and CDR2 from the germline V gene are SGHVS and FQNEAQ. Original handling: Cell counts per sample came from amplifying reference gene primers. Clones were sequenced by immunoSEQ multiplex PCR, and TCRdb holds only the in-frame ones, with some missing. V and J calls and clone size come straight from that table; D and trimming were deduced from the DNA. The table has 310,000 or so clones, 88% seen once. Seattle patient enrollment occurred during active infection, with longitudinal follow-up thereafter.

This chain uses TRBV7-8 with TRBJ1-5; D ambiguous. Sequencing was done on a sample of peripheral blood. The sequence was obtained from a woman aged 25 to 39 with COVID-19, enrolled during active disease. This CDR3 is CASSLGIPRDNQPQHF. The CDR3 DNA is TGTGCCAGCAGCTTAGGTATCCCGAGGGACAATCAGCCCCAGCATTTT.